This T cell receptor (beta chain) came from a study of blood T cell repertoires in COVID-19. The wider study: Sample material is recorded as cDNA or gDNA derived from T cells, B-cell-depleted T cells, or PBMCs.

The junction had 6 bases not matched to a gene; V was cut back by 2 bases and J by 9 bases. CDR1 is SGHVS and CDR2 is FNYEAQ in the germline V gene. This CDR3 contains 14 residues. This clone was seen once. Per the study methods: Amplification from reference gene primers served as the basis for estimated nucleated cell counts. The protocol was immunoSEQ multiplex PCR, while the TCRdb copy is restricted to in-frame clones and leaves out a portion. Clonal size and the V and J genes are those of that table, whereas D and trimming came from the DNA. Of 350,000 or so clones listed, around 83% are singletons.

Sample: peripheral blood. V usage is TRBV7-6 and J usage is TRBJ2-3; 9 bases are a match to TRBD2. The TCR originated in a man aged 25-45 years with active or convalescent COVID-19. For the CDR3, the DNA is TGTGCCAGCAGCTTATTGGGGACTAGCCGGACGCAGTATTTT. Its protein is CASSLLGTSRTQYF.